This passage covers 16 T cell receptor beta chains from one sample sequenced in a study of OX40 agonist ivuxolimab in advanced cancers. Sequencing was performed with immunoSEQ multiplex PCR; in TCRdb, only in-frame clones are kept and a portion is missing. The table shows roughly 50,000 clones, with 88% occurring only once. Here the sequenced sample was CD4+ or CD8+ T cells sorted from blood, taken in a trial of the OX40 agonist ivuxolimab. The receptors derive from an adult with an advanced solid tumor such as melanoma, head and neck, liver or kidney cancer.

The rearrangement joins TRBV28 to TRBJ1-1; D not certain. The V end lost 1 base, the J end lost 0 bases, and 9 bases lay between the germline ends. CDR1 and CDR2 (germline): MDHEN, SYDVKM. This CDR3 is 15 amino acids long. The CDR3 DNA reads TGTGCCAGCAGTTTATTCCCGGGATTGAACACTGAAGCTTTCTTT. This sequence encodes CASSLFPGLNTEAFF.

The chain recombines TRBV4-1 with TRBJ1-2; D gene uncertain. V lost 1 base and J 2 bases, leaving 8 bases between the germline ends. There are 14 residues in the CDR3. Germline lookup yields CDR1 MGHRA and CDR2 YSYEKL. The CDR3 bases are TGCGCCAGCAGCCAAGTGGCCGTAAACTATGGCTACACCTTC. It translates to CASSQVAVNYGYTF.

This chain links TRBV19 with TRBJ1-1; no clear D gene. This CDR3 comprises 13 residues. The germline gives CDR1 LNHDA, CDR2 SQIVND (reference sequence). The V and J ends lost 5 bases and 0 bases respectively, with 7 bases between them. This CDR3 reads CASSSSMNTEAFF. The CDR3 bases are TGTGCCAGTAGTTCGAGTATGAACACTGAAGCTTTCTTT. The full variable domain, its missing parts supplied by reference TRBV19 and TRBJ1-1, is DGGITQSPKYLFRKEGQNVTLSCEQNLNHDAMYWYRQDPGQGLRLIYYSQIVNDFQKGDIAEGYSVSREKKESFPLTVTSAQKNPTAFYLCASSSSMNTEAFFGQGTRLTVV.

This chain links TRBV28 with TRBJ2-7; 11 nucleotides match TRBD2. Germline loops: CDR1 MDHEN, CDR2 SYDVKM. With V trimmed by 8 bases and J by 3 bases, 12 bases remained unmatched. This CDR3 spans 16 amino acids. The CDR3 DNA reads TGTGCCAGCCACCCTGCAGCGGGACTAGCGGACTACGAGCAGTACTTC. Encoded protein: CASHPAAGLADYEQYF. Combining the CDR3 with reference TRBV28 and TRBJ2-7 gives the whole variable domain DVKVTQSSRYLVKRTGEKVFLECVQDMDHENMFWYRQDPGLGLRLIYFSYDVKMKEKGDIPEGYSVSREKKERFSLILESASTNQTSMYLCASHPAAGLADYEQYFGPGTRLTVT.

V and J are TRBV6-5 and TRBJ2-3, with 9 bases aligning to TRBD2. J lost 3 bases, V lost 4 bases, and 8 bases had no gene match. Germline V lookup: CDR1 MNHEY, CDR2 SVGAGI. The CDR3 sequence is 16 residues long. The CDR3 region has the DNA TGTGCCAGCAGTTGGTTAGCGGGAGAGATAACAGATACGCAGTATTTT. It is translated as CASSWLAGEITDTQYF.

The V and J genes are TRBV29-1 and TRBJ2-1; TRBD1 might be the D (7 bases). Trimming removed 4 bases at V and 7 bases at J, with 17 bases between. CDR1 SQVTM and CDR2 ANQGSEA come from the germline V gene. This CDR3 is 14 amino acids long. The CDR3 region is CSVVWRGRINEQFF. The CDR3 nucleotides read TGCAGCGTTGTTTGGAGGGGGCGTATAAATGAGCAGTTCTTC.

V and J are TRBV27 and TRBJ1-5; D remains ambiguous. V dropped 5 bases and J dropped 5 bases, with 10 bases sitting between them. Germline V gene sequence: CDR1 MNHEY, CDR2 SMNVEV (reference sequence). The CDR3 length is 13 residues. CDR3: CASSASRHQPQHF. The CDR3 bases are TGTGCCAGCAGTGCATCCCGGCATCAGCCCCAGCATTTT.

The V call is TRBV5-1, the J call TRBJ2-5; D uncertain. CDR3 length: 11 amino acids. Per germline, CDR1 SGHRS and CDR2 YFSETQ. Trimming shortened V by 0 bases and J by 12 bases, and 9 bases separated the two germline ends. This chain's CDR3 is CASSLGTAEYF. The CDR3 DNA follows: TGCGCCAGCAGCTTGGGGACGGCGGAGTACTTC.

In regard to this clone: This clone may be a read error of a much larger clone one base away. This chain links TRBV7-9 with TRBJ2-2, with 12 bases fitting TRBD1. From germline, CDR1 is SEHNR and CDR2 FQNEAQ (reference sequence). The CDR3 is 15 residues long. V was clipped by 8 bases and J by 6 bases; unmatched bases: 7. The CDR3, as DNA: TGTGCCAGCGACCTGGGACAGGGGGCTGCCGGGGAGCTGTTTTTT. Its translation is CASDLGQGAAGELFF.

The CDR3: CASSLGPNQPQHF. CDR3 bases: TGCGCCAGCAGCTTGGGGCCCAATCAGCCCCAGCATTTT. This chain joins TRBV5-1 and TRBJ1-5; D is ambiguous. This CDR3 comprises 13 residues. The V end was cut by 0 bases, the J end by 3 bases, with 4 bases between. CDR1 is SGHRS, CDR2 YFSETQ, per germline.

This clone turned up a few times. This chain links TRBV9 with TRBJ2-3; tentatively, D is TRBD2 (5 bases). This CDR3 contains 13 residues. Germline loops: CDR1 SGDLS, CDR2 YYNGEE. Trimming left V 3 bases short and J 0 bases short, with 5 bases between. DNA for the CDR3: TGTGCCAGCAGCGGCGGGAGCACAGATACGCAGTATTTT. It specifies CASSGGSTDTQYF.

This sequence joins TRBV6-1 and TRBJ1-1, with TRBD1 matching over 7 bases. V shed 3 bases and J 2 bases; nucleotides not matched to a gene: 3. The CDR3 sequence is 14 residues long. Germline V gene sequence: CDR1 MNHNS, CDR2 SASEGT. The CDR3 region is CASSDDRVNTEAFF. CDR3 DNA sequence: TGTGCCAGCAGTGACGACAGGGTCAACACTGAAGCTTTCTTT.

The chain has TRBV29-1 and TRBJ2-1; 11 bases fit TRBD2. Germline V gene lookup returns CDR1 SQVTM and CDR2 ANQGSEA. Unmatched junction bases numbered 7, after V lost 0 bases and J lost 6 bases. CDR3 length equals 16 residues. CDR3 loop: CSVEDLVAGGPNEQFF. The CDR3 nucleotides read TGCAGCGTTGAAGATCTTGTAGCGGGAGGGCCCAATGAGCAGTTCTTC.

The genes are TRBV7-3 and TRBJ2-2, with D possibly TRBD2 on 6 matching bases. V was trimmed by 6 bases and J by 6 bases, leaving 14 bases between them. There are 14 residues in the CDR3. The germline V gene encodes CDR1 SGHTA and CDR2 FQGTGA. CDR3 bases: TGTGCCAGCAGATCCCCGGGGGAAGCCGGGGAGCTGTTTTTT. This gives the protein CASRSPGEAGELFF.

The rearrangement uses TRBV29-1 and TRBJ2-3; 8 bases map to TRBD2. V lost 0 bases and J lost 6; bases outside the gene matches: 23. The germline V gene has CDR1 SQVTM and CDR2 ANQGSEA. The CDR3 is made up of 20 amino acids. CDR3 sequence: CSVEDYAGIGLAPRLDTQYF. In DNA, the CDR3 is TGCAGCGTTGAAGATTACGCAGGGATCGGACTAGCTCCCCGTCTGGATACGCAGTATTTT.

This chain connects TRBV7-8 to TRBJ1-1, with D possibly matching TRBD1 (5 bases). CDR3 size: 14 residues. Germline CDR1 is SGHVS and CDR2 is FQNEAQ. V lost 1 base, J lost 5 bases, and 11 bases lay in between. CDR3 in amino acids: CASSLGGEGTEAFF. The DNA of the CDR3 is TGTGCCAGCAGCTTAGGGGGGGAGGGTACTGAAGCTTTCTTT. Based on the CDR3 plus reference TRBV7-8 and TRBJ1-1, the full variable domain is GAGVSQSPRYKVAKRGQDVALRCDPISGHVSLFWYQQALGQGPEFLTYFQNEAQLDKSGLPSDRFFAERPEGSVSTLKIQRTQQEDSAVYLCASSLGGEGTEAFFGQGTRLTVV.